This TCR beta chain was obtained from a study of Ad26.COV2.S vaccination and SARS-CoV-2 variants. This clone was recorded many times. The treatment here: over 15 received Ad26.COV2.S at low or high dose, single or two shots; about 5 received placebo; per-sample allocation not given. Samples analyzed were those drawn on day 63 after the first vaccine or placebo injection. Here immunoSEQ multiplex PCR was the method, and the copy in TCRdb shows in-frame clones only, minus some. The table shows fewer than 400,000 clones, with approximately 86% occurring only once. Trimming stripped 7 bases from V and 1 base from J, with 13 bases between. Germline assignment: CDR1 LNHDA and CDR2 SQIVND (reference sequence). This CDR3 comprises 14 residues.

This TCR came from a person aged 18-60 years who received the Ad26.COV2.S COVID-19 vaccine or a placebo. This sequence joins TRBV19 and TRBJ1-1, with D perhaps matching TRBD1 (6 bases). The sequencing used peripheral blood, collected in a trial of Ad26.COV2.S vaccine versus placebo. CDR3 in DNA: TGTGCCAGTACCCTGGGACAAACGAACACTGAAGCTTTCTTT. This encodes CASTLGQTNTEAFF.